The 20 T cell receptor beta chains below were found in one sample sequenced in a study of long-term antiretroviral therapy in people with HIV. They ran version v3.0 of the immunoSEQ assay at survey level. Some clones are missing from TCRdb's copy, which holds only in-frame ones; the method was immunoSEQ multiplex PCR. Of about 16,000 clones listed, over 75% are singletons. Sequenced here: unsorted PBMCs, sampled 0.7 years before starting antiretroviral therapy. These receptors were collected from a man in his forties or fifties with HIV.

This chain joins TRBV6-5 and TRBJ2-3; D perhaps matches TRBD2 (6 bases). V gave up 2 bases and J gave up 5 bases, with 14 bases separating them. Germline CDR1 MNHEY, CDR2 SVGAGI. The CDR3 has 15 amino acids. The CDR3 nucleotides read TGTGCCAGCAGTTACAGGCGGGATCGGGGAGATACGCAGTATTTT. As protein: CASSYRRDRGDTQYF.

This sequence joins TRBV11-2 and TRBJ2-3, with 12 bases aligning to TRBD2. The CDR3 runs to 17 residues. V was pared by 5 bases and J by 5 bases, with 11 bases of the junction left unmatched. Germline CDR1 and CDR2: SGHAT and FQNNGV. The CDR3 loop reads CASSEPWTSGARDTQYF. The CDR3 nucleotides read TGTGCCAGCAGCGAACCCTGGACTAGCGGGGCACGAGATACGCAGTATTTT.

This clone is deemed medium-sized (0.01 to 0.1%). V gene TRBV28 combines with J gene TRBJ2-7, with D unresolved. Germline V gives CDR1 MDHEN, CDR2 SYDVKM. CDR3 length: 10 amino acids. The germline V and J ends were trimmed by 3 bases and 7 bases, with 4 bases remaining between them. The CDR3 here is CASSLEEQYF. The CDR3 coding sequence is TGTGCCAGCAGTTTGGAAGAGCAGTACTTC.

J is TRBJ1-5 and V is TRBV10-2; D uncertain. Germline V gene lookup returns CDR1 WSHSY and CDR2 SAAADI. Deletions cut 4 bases from V and 9 bases from J, with 16 bases between. The CDR3 is 14 residues long. The CDR3 DNA reads TGCGCCAGCAGTGCGGCTCAGGCTTACCTGCCCCAGCATTTT. This translates into CASSAAQAYLPQHF.

This rearrangement joins TRBV18 to TRBJ2-3; TRBD2 might be the D (5 bases). In germline, CDR1 is KGHSH, CDR2 LQKENI. Deletions cut 3 bases from V and 8 bases from J, with 15 bases between. The CDR3 is made up of 14 amino acids. CDR3: CASSPTATAGTQYF. The CDR3 nucleotides are TGTGCCAGCTCACCCACCGCGACGGCGGGTACGCAGTATTTT.

This sequence joins TRBV25-1 and TRBJ1-1; a weak D match, TRBD1 (6 bases). The germline V gene encodes CDR1 MGHDK and CDR2 SYGVNS. V was trimmed by 4 bases and J by 0 bases, leaving 15 bases between them. This CDR3 is built from 16 residues. The CDR3 is CASSGFTGTMNTEAFF. CDR3 in DNA: TGTGCCAGCAGTGGATTTACAGGGACCATGAACACTGAAGCTTTCTTT.

The chain links TRBV5-1 to TRBJ2-1, with 11 bases matching TRBD2. The CDR3 is 15 amino acids. V lost 2 bases and J lost 6; bases outside the gene matches: 4. Per germline, CDR1 SGHRS and CDR2 YFSETQ. Written as DNA, the CDR3 is TGCGCCAGCAGCTTCTTTACTAGCGGGAGCAATGAGCAGTTCTTC. This translates into CASSFFTSGSNEQFF.

This clone was detected only once. V usage is TRBV18 and J usage is TRBJ2-2; TRBD2 matches 7 bases. The CDR3 consists of 16 residues. The germline gives CDR1 KGHSH, CDR2 LQKENI. V lost 3 bases, J lost 7 bases, and 11 bases stayed unmatched. The CDR3 sequence: CASSPPRRGEGGELFF. The CDR3 DNA follows: TGTGCCAGCTCACCCCCCCGTCGCGGGGAGGGCGGGGAGCTGTTTTTT.

This clone is labeled medium-sized. The V and J genes are TRBV7-2 and TRBJ2-2; D unresolved. V dropped 0 bases and J dropped 3 bases, with 8 bases sitting between them. The germline V gene encodes CDR1 SGHTA and CDR2 FQGNSA. The CDR3 is made up of 15 amino acids. The CDR3 protein is CASSLAGYYTGELFF. CDR3 bases: TGTGCCAGCAGCTTAGCGGGCTACTACACCGGGGAGCTGTTTTTT.

The V call is TRBV2, the J call TRBJ2-7, with 9 positions matching TRBD1. V shed 3 bases and J 0 bases; nucleotides not matched to a gene: 6. The CDR3 is made up of 16 amino acids. Germline V lookup: CDR1 SNHLY, CDR2 FYNNEI. Written as DNA, the CDR3 is TGTGCCAGCAGTGAGGGAGGGGGACAGGGCTCCTACGAGCAGTACTTC. Residues: CASSEGGGQGSYEQYF.

J is TRBJ2-2 and V is TRBV9; no reliable D call. This CDR3 comprises 14 residues. Trimming left V 0 bases short and J 6 bases short, with 9 bases between. Germline assignment: CDR1 SGDLS and CDR2 YYNGEE. CDR3 sequence reads: CASSVAAASGELFF. CDR3 coding DNA: TGTGCCAGCAGCGTAGCGGCAGCATCCGGGGAGCTGTTTTTT.

The chain has TRBV7-2 and TRBJ2-5, with D tentatively TRBD1 or TRBD2 (6 bases each). The V and J ends lost 1 base and 5 bases respectively, with 17 bases between them. CDR1 is SGHTA, CDR2 FQGNSA, per germline. This CDR3 region has 16 residues. The CDR3 bases are TGTGCCAGCAGCTTAGAATTTCGGGGGCGCGGGGAGACCCAGTACTTC. Translated, it gives CASSLEFRGRGETQYF.

The gene calls are TRBV7-6 and TRBJ1-3; 8 nucleotides align to TRBD1. From germline, CDR1 is SGHVS and CDR2 FNYEAQ. V gave up 4 bases and J gave up 0 bases; unmatched junction bases: 8. The CDR3 is 17 amino acids. DNA for the CDR3: TGTGCCAGCAGCTCCAGTTGGACAGGGAGCTCTGGAAACACCATATATTTT. It encodes CASSSSWTGSSGNTIYF.

The chain uses TRBV9 and TRBJ2-3, with D perhaps matching TRBD2 (6 bases). Germline assignment: CDR1 SGDLS and CDR2 YYNGEE. The ends were cut back, 0 bases at V and 14 bases at J, with 13 bases in the middle. The length of the CDR3 is 12 residues. The CDR3 protein is CASSVVSSGPYF. In DNA form, the CDR3 reads TGTGCCAGCAGCGTAGTCAGTAGCGGCCCGTATTTT.

The gene calls are TRBV18 and TRBJ2-5; 11 bases are shared with TRBD1. Germline CDR1 reads KGHSH; CDR2 reads LQKENI. The CDR3 covers 14 residues. Trimming took 3 bases from V and 5 from J; bases not matched to a gene: 2. CDR3 sequence reads: CASSPWTGGETQYF. The CDR3 nucleotides read TGTGCCAGCTCACCCTGGACAGGGGGCGAGACCCAGTACTTC.

This sequence joins TRBV5-1 and TRBJ2-7; the D gene is possibly TRBD2 (6 bases). Trimming took 2 bases from V and 6 from J, leaving 15 bases between them. The CDR3 is made up of 14 amino acids. Per the germline V gene, CDR1 is SGHRS and CDR2 is YFSETQ. The CDR3 here is CASSFGGDRLEQYF. CDR3 nucleotide sequence: TGCGCCAGCAGCTTCGGAGGGGACCGCCTCGAGCAGTACTTC.

This chain links TRBV5-8 with TRBJ1-4; D remains unclear. V lost 3 bases and J lost 0, with 15 bases in between. CDR1 is SGHTS, CDR2 YDEGEE, per germline. The CDR3 totals 17 residues. The CDR3 loop reads CASSSGFTPATNEKLFF. In nucleotides, the CDR3 is TGTGCCAGCAGCTCCGGGTTTACACCAGCAACTAATGAAAAACTGTTTTTT.

This clone rates as medium-sized. J is TRBJ2-5 and V is TRBV15; TRBD2 matches at 9 bases. Per germline, CDR1 LNHNV and CDR2 YYDKDF (reference sequence). The CDR3 sequence is 15 residues long. The trim removed 5 bases at V and 5 bases at J, leaving 9 bases unmatched. The CDR3 DNA reads as TGTGCCACCAGCGGGGGGACAAGCGGGGGGGAGACCCAGTACTTC. It specifies CATSGGTSGGETQYF.

The chain carries TRBV5-6 and TRBJ2-2; 10 positions agree with TRBD2. CDR3 length: 15 residues. Germline V gene lookup returns CDR1 SGHDT and CDR2 YYEEEE. J gave up 2 bases and V 4 bases, and 2 bases lay outside the gene matches. The CDR3 nucleotides are TGTGCCAGCAGCCCTAGCGGGGGCAACACCGGGGAGCTGTTTTTT. It encodes CASSPSGGNTGELFF.

The J gene is TRBJ1-1, the V gene TRBV11-3; 7 nucleotides agree with TRBD1. The CDR3 totals 14 residues. Per germline, CDR1 SGHNT and CDR2 YENEEA. J gave up 8 bases and V 1 base, and 7 bases lay outside the gene matches. The CDR3 DNA is TGTGCCAGCAGCTTAGTTGGAGGGGGCTCGGAAGCTTTCTTT. It yields the protein CASSLVGGGSEAFF.